This T cell receptor beta chain was retrieved from a study of metastatic and nonmetastatic thyroid tumors. Across the study: Malignant and benign thyroid patients had repertoires compared in peripheral blood and tumor or nodule tissue.

Study-level results: It was reportedly found that TCR beta diversity was significantly higher in malignant thyroid tumors than in benign nodules, a difference seen in both blood and tumor samples.

This clone was picked up many times. Its antigen is unknown. Source study methods: Differences in CDR3 between clinicopathological groups were drawn on to build a classifier intended to discriminate distant-metastatic papillary thyroid cancer patients. MiXCR reprocessed the PCR reads for TCRdb. The V and J calls here are based on TCRdb, not the publication. The table includes tens of thousands of clones, 15% detected once. The CDR3 runs 15 residues. V dropped 0 bases and J dropped 3; count of bases not matched to a gene: 1. Germline CDR1 SGHNT, CDR2 YENEEA. Thyroid surgery had not been preceded by any treatment in any patient.

The chain uses TRBV11-3 and TRBJ2-7; 11 nucleotides match TRBD2. The receptor comes from a male donor with papillary thyroid cancer or a benign thyroid nodule (not recorded which). Some clones in this sample may be carry-over from other donors' samples. Source material: blood. The CDR3 nucleotides are TGTGCCAGCAGCTTAGACGGGACTAGCGGCTACGAGCAGTACTTC. It encodes CASSLDGTSGYEQYF.